This entry lists 14 T cell receptor beta chains sequenced from one sample in a study of T cell repertoires in cytomegalovirus infection. These TCRs are of unknown antigen specificity. Each CDR3 protein is one row after TCRdb ran MiXCR on the reads. The profile covers about 900,000 distinct CDR3 sequences, with roughly 31% appearing a single time and more than 13% taken by the ten largest. Source: cultured CD8+ T cells from PBMCs, taken from culture after CMV antigen stimulation. Receptors originate from a human donor in good health (CMV status not recorded). Some clones in this sample may be carry-over from other donors' samples.

This clonotype was observed a few times. The V gene is TRBV12-3 or TRBV12-4, the J gene TRBJ1-1, with D hard to call. The germline V and J ends were trimmed by 7 bases and 5 bases, with 14 bases remaining between them. This CDR3 is 13 amino acids long. The CDR3 sequence: CASIRARRTEAFF. CDR3 DNA sequence: TGTGCCAGCATAAGGGCGAGGAGGACTGAAGCTTTCTTT.

Of note for this clonotype: Relative to the germline gene, one junction end is altered; a read error may explain this. This chain joins TRBV7-9 and TRBJ2-2; D is ambiguous. This CDR3 spans 13 amino acids. CDR1 and CDR2 from the germline V gene are SEHNR and FQNEAQ (reference sequence). CDR3 protein: CTSSSRLTGELFF. CDR3 DNA: TGTACCAGCAGCTCCCGACTTACCGGGGAGCTGTTTTTT.

This clonotype has a handful of counts. The rearrangement uses TRBV19 and TRBJ2-1, with 8 positions matching TRBD2. J lost 0 bases, V lost 3 bases, and 13 bases had no gene match. Germline V gene data show CDR1 as LNHDA and CDR2 as SQIVND (reference sequence). The CDR3 contains 19 residues. The CDR3 reads CASSIPTPYSGNSYNEQFF. The CDR3 coding sequence is TGTGCCAGTAGTATCCCCACCCCCTATAGCGGGAACTCCTACAATGAGCAGTTCTTC.

This clonotype was detected only a few times. The gene calls are TRBV28 and TRBJ2-7, with D unclear. Germline CDR1 MDHEN, CDR2 SYDVKM. The length of the CDR3 is 16 residues. Trimming took 3 bases from V and 1 from J, leaving 16 bases between them. The CDR3 reads CASSLGLGDLSYEQYF. CDR3 DNA: TGTGCCAGCAGTTTGGGTCTTGGGGATCTTTCCTACGAGCAGTACTTC.

This clonotype was counted at least ten times. V usage is TRBV7-2 and J usage is TRBJ2-7; a possible D gene is TRBD1 (5 bases). CDR3 length equals 15 residues. V was clipped by 8 bases and J by 0 bases, with 17 bases between them. Germline-derived CDR1 and CDR2 are SGHTA and FQGNSA. CDR3 in amino acids: CASGWQGSSSYEQYF. The CDR3 DNA follows: TGTGCCAGCGGCTGGCAGGGCTCAAGCTCCTACGAGCAGTACTTC.

This clonotype was seen a single time. At one of its ends the junction is not consistent with the germline gene, which may arise from a read error. The chain combines TRBV6-1 with TRBJ2-1, with D tentatively TRBD1 (5 bases). This CDR3 region has 12 residues. Germline CDR1 MNHNS, CDR2 SASEGT. The CDR3 region has the DNA TGTGCCGGCAGCCTCGACAGATATGAGCAGTTCTTC. It encodes CAGSLDRYEQFF.

This clonotype has a count of ten or more. This chain links TRBV10-3 with TRBJ2-7; 11 bases align to TRBD1. With V trimmed by 2 bases and J by 2 bases, 5 bases remained unmatched. Per the germline V gene, CDR1 is ENHRY and CDR2 is SYGVKD. The CDR3 runs to 16 residues. CDR3 bases: TGTGCCATCAGTGAGGAGGGACAGGGGGTAGCCTACGAGCAGTACTTC. Amino acids: CAISEEGQGVAYEQYF.

The chain employs TRBV27 and TRBJ2-3; no clear D gene. The CDR3 is made up of 11 amino acids. CDR1 is MNHEY, CDR2 SMNVEV, per germline (reference sequence). The V and J ends lost 10 bases and 10 bases respectively, with 15 bases between them. CDR3 loop: CATSSSEAQYF. Written as DNA, the CDR3 is TGTGCCACTTCCTCCTCCGAGGCGCAGTATTTT.

This clonotype showed up just a few times. The V and J genes are TRBV15 and TRBJ2-7; 8 nucleotides align to TRBD1. V lost 5 bases to trimming and J lost 2 bases; unmatched junction nucleotides: 5. Germline V gives CDR1 LNHNV, CDR2 YYDKDF (reference sequence). The length of the CDR3 is 14 residues. The CDR3 DNA reads as TGTGCCACCAGCCCCGGGACAGGAGCCTACGAGCAGTACTTC. Protein sequence: CATSPGTGAYEQYF.

The table lists this clonotype with a few counts. V is TRBV4-1 and J is TRBJ1-2; tentative D call: TRBD1 (5 bases). The V end was cut by 4 bases, the J end by 5 bases, with 17 bases between. Germline CDR1 and CDR2: MGHRA and YSYEKL. The CDR3 is 15 residues long. The CDR3: CASSPSDGGAYGYTF. In nucleotides, the CDR3 is TGCGCCAGCAGCCCCTCGGACGGAGGGGCGTATGGCTACACCTTC.

This clonotype was picked up one time. The chain carries TRBV10-3 and TRBJ2-5; D remains ambiguous. The CDR3 length is 12 residues. Germline values: CDR1 ENHRY, CDR2 SYGVKD. V was trimmed by 1 base and J by 0 bases, leaving 0 bases between them. The CDR3 DNA sequence: TGTGCCATCAGTGAGTACCAAGAGACCCAGTACTTC. Translating gives CAISEYQETQYF.

This chain uses TRBV27 with TRBJ1-1; 10 bases agree with TRBD1. Germline lookup yields CDR1 MNHEY and CDR2 SMNVEV (reference sequence). V lost 7 bases to trimming and J lost 5 bases; unmatched junction nucleotides: 4. The CDR3 has 13 residues. Here the CDR3 reads CASKTGGLTEAFF. The CDR3, as DNA: TGTGCCAGCAAGACAGGGGGCTTGACTGAAGCTTTCTTT.

The genes are TRBV25-1 and TRBJ1-2; D is ambiguous. Per the germline V gene, CDR1 is MGHDK and CDR2 is SYGVNS. This CDR3 has 14 amino acids. The ends were cut back, 4 bases at V and 2 bases at J, with 11 bases in the middle. The DNA of the CDR3 is TGTGCCAGCAGTGGTGAGGGATACAACTATGGCTACACCTTC. Encoded protein: CASSGEGYNYGYTF.

This clonotype was observed a handful of times. This chain links TRBV6-1 with TRBJ2-5; possibly TRBD1 or TRBD2 for D (5 bases each). Per germline, CDR1 MNHNS and CDR2 SASEGT. Trimming removed 2 bases at V and 0 bases at J, with 13 bases between. This CDR3 comprises 16 residues. In nucleotides, the CDR3 is TGTGCCAGCAGTGAATGGGGCACGGGACACCAAGAGACCCAGTACTTC. Translated: CASSEWGTGHQETQYF.